The present entry profiles one T cell receptor (beta chain) with its context. What it binds is not known. The V segment lost 0 bases and the J segment 3 bases; nucleotides outside the gene matches: 11. The CDR3 runs to 19 residues. CDR1 is SGHVS, CDR2 FQNEAQ, per germline. This sample stems from a study of cytomegalovirus exposure and HLA in healthy donors. Background on the study: The study's early data release held about 80 million unique TCRs from HLA-typed donors.

Overall study findings and caveats: Most TCRs appeared rarely, but some public TCRs recurred in many donors. A highly shared variant cluster was judged a likely technical artifact.

The PCR used 60 Vbeta and 13 Jbeta primers. In the original analysis: Some 80 million unique TCR beta chains, about 12 million shared, were counted in a later analysis. Clones were sequenced by immunoSEQ multiplex PCR, and TCRdb holds only the in-frame ones, with some missing. Clone size and the V and J calls come from that table; the DNA yielded D and trimming. The table includes some 200,000 clones, about 80% detected once. Sequenced material: PBMCs. This receptor was taken from a woman in her 30s in good health and CMV-seronegative. The J gene is TRBJ1-5, the V gene TRBV7-8; 10 bases align to TRBD1. The CDR3, as DNA: TGTGCCAGCAGCTTAGCCATCAGCGGACAGGGGGGCAACAATCAGCCCCAGCATTTT. This gives the protein CASSLAISGQGGNNQPQHF.